These 19 T cell receptor beta chains were all obtained from the same sample, sequenced in a study of blood T cell repertoires in COVID-19. Assay used: immunoSEQ multiplex PCR; TCRdb lists only in-frame clones, some missing. The data show about 82,000 clones, 81% seen once. The sample taken for sequencing was peripheral blood. Receptors were obtained from a man aged 80 or over with acute or convalescent COVID-19.

The chain combines TRBV2 with TRBJ2-7; weak D call: TRBD1 (6 bases). Germline values: CDR1 SNHLY, CDR2 FYNNEI. Trimming stripped 7 bases from V and 6 bases from J, with 16 bases between. CDR3 length equals 13 residues. CDR3 coding DNA: TGTGCCAGCAACGGACAGCCCTGGGGCGAGCAGTACTTC. It is translated as CASNGQPWGEQYF.

J is TRBJ2-2 and V is TRBV19; no firm D call. This CDR3 has 14 amino acids. Germline CDR1 is LNHDA and CDR2 is SQIVND (reference sequence). Trimming removed 4 bases at V and 2 bases at J, with 8 bases between. This chain's CDR3 is CASSTFSNTGELFF. CDR3 nucleotides: TGTGCCAGTAGTACCTTTAGTAACACCGGGGAGCTGTTTTTT. The full variable domain, completed using reference TRBV19 and TRBJ2-2, is DGGITQSPKYLFRKEGQNVTLSCEQNLNHDAMYWYRQDPGQGLRLIYYSQIVNDFQKGDIAEGYSVSREKKESFPLTVTSAQKNPTAFYLCASSTFSNTGELFFGEGSRLTVL.

The chain combines TRBV6-5 with TRBJ2-5, with 8 bases that match TRBD2. The CDR3 consists of 15 residues. Germline V gives CDR1 MNHEY, CDR2 SVGAGI. The junction had 16 bases not matched to a gene; V was cut back by 6 bases and J by 10 bases. CDR3 DNA: TGTGCCAGCAGGACACTACTAGCGGCCCATGGTAGCCAGTACTTC. Protein product: CASRTLLAAHGSQYF.

In this sample, this clone turned up once. The chain couples TRBV6-5 to TRBJ2-7; tentative D call: TRBD1 (6 bases). This CDR3 contains 15 residues. Germline V gene lookup returns CDR1 MNHEY and CDR2 SVGAGI. V lost 0 bases, J lost 9 bases, and 18 bases lay in between. The CDR3 reads CASSYSDDTGMRQYF. The CDR3 DNA reads as TGTGCCAGCAGTTACTCGGATGATACAGGGATGAGGCAGTACTTC.

The V call is TRBV28, the J call TRBJ2-5; 9 positions agree with TRBD1. CDR1 and CDR2 from the germline V gene are MDHEN and SYDVKM. The CDR3 loop spans 14 amino acids. After removal of 8 bases from V and 4 bases from J, the junction contained 8 bases not matched to a gene. The chain's CDR3 is CASGMTGGIETQYF. Written as DNA, the CDR3 is TGTGCCAGCGGGATGACAGGGGGAATAGAGACCCAGTACTTC.

The chain carries TRBV28 and TRBJ2-3; 9 positions match TRBD2. The CDR3 totals 16 residues. Germline V gene lookup returns CDR1 MDHEN and CDR2 SYDVKM. With 6 bases clipped from V and 0 bases from J, the junction kept 7 bases outside the gene matches. This CDR3 reads CASSNGLALSTDTQYF. The DNA of the CDR3 is TGTGCCAGCAGCAACGGACTAGCGTTAAGCACAGATACGCAGTATTTT.

This chain connects TRBV4-1 to TRBJ2-7; the D gene is possibly TRBD2 (6 bases). V gave up 2 bases and J gave up 2 bases, with 10 bases separating them. CDR1 is MGHRA and CDR2 is YSYEKL in the germline V gene. The CDR3 covers 14 residues. CDR3 bases: TGCGCCAGCAGCCAATTCGCGGGAACCTACGAGCAGTACTTC. This gives the protein CASSQFAGTYEQYF.

CDR3 residues: CASSRGGRSNTGELFF. The DNA of the CDR3 is TGTGCCAGCTCCAGAGGCGGGAGATCGAACACCGGGGAGCTGTTTTTT. The chain recombines TRBV18 with TRBJ2-2; 7 bases align to TRBD2. Germline V gives CDR1 KGHSH, CDR2 LQKENI. CDR3 length equals 16 residues. Unmatched junction bases numbered 7, after V lost 6 bases and J lost 0 bases.

The chain couples TRBV4-3 to TRBJ1-2; weak D call: TRBD1 (5 bases). Germline CDR1 is LGHNA and CDR2 is YSLEER. The germline V and J ends were trimmed by 1 base and 5 bases, with 14 bases remaining between them. This CDR3 has 15 residues. The CDR3 here is CASSQVFGGKYGYTF. The CDR3, as DNA: TGCGCCAGCAGCCAAGTGTTTGGGGGGAAATATGGCTACACCTTC.

The V gene is TRBV5-6, the J gene TRBJ1-1; 9 positions agree with TRBD1. Germline lookup yields CDR1 SGHDT and CDR2 YYEEEE. The CDR3 spans 15 residues. V lost 0 bases and J lost 2; bases outside the gene matches: 2. The CDR3 region has the DNA TGTGCCAGCAGCTTGGGGACAGGGGTAAACACTGAAGCTTTCTTT. Translated, it gives CASSLGTGVNTEAFF.

The rearrangement joins TRBV11-2 to TRBJ2-1, with D perhaps matching TRBD1 (7 bases). CDR3 size: 14 residues. Trimming removed 0 bases at V and 9 bases at J, with 12 bases between. Germline V gene sequence: CDR1 SGHAT, CDR2 FQNNGV. The CDR3 here is CASSLDQGGREQFF. DNA for the CDR3: TGTGCCAGCAGCTTAGATCAGGGGGGACGTGAGCAGTTCTTC.

V and J are TRBV7-9 and TRBJ2-2; 8 nucleotides line up with TRBD2. The ends lost 5 bases at V and 8 bases at J; junction bases unmatched: 7. Looked up from germline, CDR1 is SEHNR and CDR2 is FQNEAQ (reference sequence). CDR3 length: 14 amino acids. The CDR3: CASSIQRETGELFF. The DNA of the CDR3 is TGTGCCAGCAGCATTCAGCGGGAGACTGGGGAGCTGTTTTTT.

The chain employs TRBV5-1 and TRBJ2-7; maybe TRBD1 (6 bases). Trimming took 0 bases from V and 3 from J, leaving 16 bases between them. The CDR3 has 16 amino acids. Per germline, CDR1 SGHRS and CDR2 YFSETQ. This chain's CDR3 is CASSLAGTPTIYEQYF. The CDR3 nucleotides are TGCGCCAGCAGCTTGGCCGGGACACCGACTATCTACGAGCAGTACTTC. The complete variable domain, with remaining parts taken from reference TRBV5-1 and TRBJ2-7, reads KAGVTQTPRYLIKTRGQQVTLSCSPISGHRSVSWYQQTPGQGLQFLFEYFSETQRNKGNFPGRFSGRQFSNSRSEMNVSTLELGDSALYLCASSLAGTPTIYEQYFGPGTRLTVT.

V and J are TRBV7-3 and TRBJ2-5; 8 nucleotides align to TRBD2. The CDR3 is 15 amino acids. With 2 bases clipped from V and 1 base from J, the junction kept 3 bases outside the gene matches. Germline values: CDR1 SGHTA, CDR2 FQGTGA. For the CDR3, the DNA is TGTGCCAGCAGCTTAGCGGGAGGACTCCAAGAGACCCAGTACTTC. This encodes CASSLAGGLQETQYF. The whole variable domain, filled in from reference TRBV7-3 and TRBJ2-5, reads GAGVSQTPSNKVTEKGKYVELRCDPISGHTALYWYRQSLGQGPEFLIYFQGTGAADDSGLPNDRFFAVRPEGSVSTLKIQRTERGDSAVYLCASSLAGGLQETQYFGPGTRLLVL.

The chain employs TRBV11-2 and TRBJ1-1; TRBD1 is a possible D gene (6 bases). V lost 2 bases and J lost 6, with 13 bases in between. Germline V gene lookup returns CDR1 SGHAT and CDR2 FQNNGV. The CDR3 covers 14 residues. CDR3 protein: CASSLTGSYSEAFF. As DNA, the CDR3 is TGTGCCAGCAGCTTAACAGGGTCTTATTCTGAAGCTTTCTTT. The variable domain in full, completed from reference TRBV11-2 and TRBJ1-1, reads EAGVAQSPRYKIIEKRQSVAFWCNPISGHATLYWYQQILGQGPKLLIQFQNNGVVDDSQLPKDRFSAERLKGVDSTLKIQPAKLEDSAVYLCASSLTGSYSEAFFGQGTRLTVV.

This clone was seen once. CDR3 DNA: TGTGCCACCAGTGCCCCGGGAACAGGGAACAATGAGCAGTTCTTC. It specifies CATSAPGTGNNEQFF. This chain links TRBV24-1 with TRBJ2-1; D is possibly TRBD1 (6 bases). CDR3 size: 15 residues. In germline, CDR1 is KGHDR, CDR2 SFDVKD. V dropped 5 bases and J dropped 5 bases, with 15 bases sitting between them.

This sequence joins TRBV30 and TRBJ1-5; a weak D match, TRBD1 (6 bases). CDR1 is GTSNPN and CDR2 is SVGIG in the germline V gene (reference sequence). The V end lost 3 bases, the J end lost 4 bases, and 10 bases lay between the germline ends. This CDR3 is 13 amino acids long. The CDR3 coding sequence is TGTGCCTGGAGCTCGGGACAAAATCAGCCCCAGCATTTT. The encoded protein is CAWSSGQNQPQHF.

V usage is TRBV6-1 and J usage is TRBJ1-5; 8 bases line up with TRBD1. The CDR3 sequence is 17 residues long. From germline, CDR1 is MNHNS and CDR2 SASEGT. Trimming took 0 bases from V and 5 from J; bases not matched to a gene: 9. CDR3: CASSEAPGQGGYQPQHF. The CDR3 DNA sequence: TGTGCCAGCAGTGAAGCCCCCGGACAGGGAGGGTATCAGCCCCAGCATTTT.

This clone appeared a few times. The chain has TRBV12-3 or TRBV12-4 and TRBJ1-1, with 7 bases fitting TRBD1. The CDR3 totals 13 residues. V lost 5 bases and J lost 1; bases outside the gene matches: 1. The CDR3 DNA is TGTGCCAGCAGTGGACAGGCGAACACTGAAGCTTTCTTT. The encoded protein is CASSGQANTEAFF.